A single sample gave rise to the 24 T cell receptor beta chains below, sequenced in a study of PD-1 blockade in classical Hodgkin lymphoma. The method was immunoSEQ multiplex PCR; TCRdb's version includes in-frame clones alone and lacks a portion of them. The repertoire consists of roughly 25,000 clones, with about four fifths occurring once and the leading ten covering around 10%. Relapse after autologous stem cell transplantation occurred in every patient, and brentuximab vedotin exposure varied. This specimen consisted of peripheral blood mononuclear cells (PBMCs), obtained before the second cycle of nivolumab. The receptors stem from a human donor with classical Hodgkin lymphoma.

This sequence joins TRBV7-2 and TRBJ1-1; D is ambiguous. The CDR3 loop spans 16 amino acids. V shed 1 base and J shed 5 bases, with 17 bases lying between them. Germline CDR1 reads SGHTA; CDR2 reads FQGNSA. The CDR3 reads CASSLVNWEGKTEAFF. CDR3 in DNA: TGTGCCAGCAGCTTAGTAAATTGGGAAGGGAAAACTGAAGCTTTCTTT.

This chain joins TRBV7-3 and TRBJ2-3, with D perhaps given as TRBD1 or TRBD2 (5 bases each). Germline V gene lookup returns CDR1 SGHTA and CDR2 FQGTGA. This CDR3 spans 15 amino acids. V was cut by 5 bases and J by 6 bases, with 18 bases left in between. The CDR3 loop reads CASSPSGAQSDTQYF. As DNA, the CDR3 is TGTGCCAGCAGCCCCTCCGGGGCGCAGAGTGATACGCAGTATTTT.

V usage is TRBV5-6 and J usage is TRBJ1-2; D is unresolved. V lost 0 bases and J lost 0, with 9 bases in between. The CDR3 contains 15 residues. Germline CDR1 SGHDT, CDR2 YYEEEE. CDR3 sequence: CASSLGQVANYGYTF. The CDR3 region has the DNA TGTGCCAGCAGCTTGGGGCAGGTAGCTAACTATGGCTACACCTTC.

A single count supports this clone. The chain employs TRBV10-3 and TRBJ2-7; D is possibly TRBD1 (5 bases). Germline V gene lookup returns CDR1 ENHRY and CDR2 SYGVKD. The germline V and J ends were trimmed by 11 bases and 2 bases, with 19 bases remaining between them. CDR3 length: 14 residues. CDR3: CALSDWGGAYEQYF. The CDR3 DNA is TGTGCCCTTTCCGACTGGGGCGGAGCCTACGAGCAGTACTTC.

This clone has a single count. The chain carries TRBV4-3 and TRBJ1-4; D not resolved. Trimming removed 0 bases from V and 5 bases from J, with 7 bases in between. This CDR3 comprises 14 residues. Germline CDR1 LGHNA, CDR2 YSLEER. CDR3 region: CASSQEAENEKLFF. The CDR3 DNA reads as TGCGCCAGCAGCCAAGAGGCAGAGAATGAAAAACTGTTTTTT.

V and J are TRBV5-5 and TRBJ1-6; maybe TRBD1 (6 bases). The V gene lost 4 bases and the J gene lost 9 bases, with 17 bases spanning the gap. This CDR3 is built from 15 residues. Per the germline V gene, CDR1 is SGHKS and CDR2 is YYEKEE (reference sequence). The CDR3 is CASSPGDMGGSPLHF. The CDR3 DNA follows: TGTGCCAGCAGCCCAGGGGATATGGGGGGTTCACCCCTCCACTTT.

This rearrangement joins TRBV9 to TRBJ1-2, with D tentatively TRBD1 (6 bases). CDR3 length equals 16 residues. V was shortened by 3 bases and J by 8 bases, with 23 bases between the two germline ends. From germline, CDR1 is SGDLS and CDR2 YYNGEE. The DNA of the CDR3 is TGTGCCAGCAGCGCGGGGCTCTTAACAGGGTCGTGGGGCTACACCTTC. Translating gives CASSAGLLTGSWGYTF.

The table lists this clone with a few counts. The chain employs TRBV27 and TRBJ2-1, with 15 bases that match TRBD2. This CDR3 comprises 16 residues. V trimming: 0 bases; J trimming: 10 bases; junction bases outside the gene matches: 4. Germline loops: CDR1 MNHEY, CDR2 SMNVEV (reference sequence). CDR3 protein: CASSLSGLAGGREQFF. For the CDR3, the DNA is TGTGCCAGCAGTTTATCCGGACTAGCGGGGGGGAGGGAGCAGTTCTTC.

The V and J genes are TRBV28 and TRBJ2-5; D may be TRBD2 (7 bases). V was trimmed by 7 bases and J by 5 bases, leaving 20 bases between them. The germline V gene has CDR1 MDHEN and CDR2 SYDVKM. The CDR3 loop spans 15 amino acids. The CDR3 here is CASNLRGAYMETQYF. The DNA for the CDR3 is TGTGCCAGCAACCTCCGGGGGGCATACATGGAGACCCAGTACTTC. Complete variable domain (other parts from reference TRBV28 and TRBJ2-5): DVKVTQSSRYLVKRTGEKVFLECVQDMDHENMFWYRQDPGLGLRLIYFSYDVKMKEKGDIPEGYSVSREKKERFSLILESASTNQTSMYLCASNLRGAYMETQYFGPGTRLLVL.

The gene calls are TRBV7-3 and TRBJ1-6, with 9 bases identical to TRBD1. This CDR3 region has 14 residues. The germline CDR1 and CDR2 sequences are SGHTA and FQGTGA. With 5 bases clipped from V and 9 bases from J, the junction kept 5 bases outside the gene matches. CDR3 DNA sequence: TGTGCCAGCAGCGCACAGGGGGCAGGTTCACCCCTCCACTTT. It translates to CASSAQGAGSPLHF.

V gene TRBV6-5 combines with J gene TRBJ1-4; possibly TRBD1 for D (5 bases). V gave up 0 bases and J gave up 7 bases, with 12 bases separating them. The germline V gene has CDR1 MNHEY and CDR2 SVGAGI. This CDR3 spans 15 amino acids. The CDR3 DNA is TGTGCCAGCAGTTACTCGCATCGGGGCGCTGAAAAACTGTTTTTT. It yields the protein CASSYSHRGAEKLFF.

The chain links TRBV5-4 to TRBJ2-5, with no clear D. Germline CDR1 reads SGHNT; CDR2 reads YYREEE (reference sequence). The CDR3 sequence is 13 residues long. Deletions cut 0 bases from V and 3 bases from J, with 6 bases between. The DNA for the CDR3 is TGTGCCAGCAGCTTGGAATACAAAGAGACCCAGTACTTC. Amino acid sequence: CASSLEYKETQYF.

This chain uses TRBV11-2 with TRBJ2-1, with 7 bases that match TRBD2. CDR3 length equals 14 residues. V dropped 6 bases and J dropped 9; count of bases not matched to a gene: 11. Germline V gives CDR1 SGHAT, CDR2 FQNNGV. CDR3 DNA sequence: TGTGCCAGCAGTCTAACTTTTTCGGGAGGTGAGCAGTTCTTC. It specifies CASSLTFSGGEQFF.

This chain links TRBV5-6 with TRBJ2-7, with 7 bases that match TRBD1. This CDR3 is 16 amino acids long. V was clipped by 4 bases and J by 6 bases; unmatched bases: 16. Germline loops: CDR1 SGHDT, CDR2 YYEEEE. CDR3 nucleotide sequence: TGTGCCAGCAGCCCGGGACAGCCCTATTCCCTGCGCGAGCAGTACTTC. As protein: CASSPGQPYSLREQYF.

The CDR3 DNA follows: TGTGCCAGCAGCTGGGGACAGGGAACCGAGCAGTACTTC. Its protein product is CASSWGQGTEQYF. V and J are TRBV7-9 and TRBJ2-7; 9 bases are a match to TRBD1. V shed 4 bases, J shed 6 bases, and the junction held 4 bases outside the gene matches. The CDR3 runs 13 residues. Germline loops: CDR1 SEHNR, CDR2 FQNEAQ (reference sequence).

This chain uses TRBV5-4 with TRBJ1-5; TRBD1 matches at 7 bases. The CDR3 has 14 amino acids. J lost 7 bases, V lost 0 bases, and 4 bases had no gene match. Germline values: CDR1 SGHNT, CDR2 YYREEE (reference sequence). The DNA for the CDR3 is TGTGCCAGCAGCTTGGAGGGGGCTAGGCAGCCCCAGCATTTT. Translation: CASSLEGARQPQHF.

The gene calls are TRBV28 and TRBJ2-2; 9 bases are a match to TRBD1. Looked up from germline, CDR1 is MDHEN and CDR2 is SYDVKM. V shed 2 bases and J 4 bases; nucleotides not matched to a gene: 5. The CDR3 consists of 16 residues. For the CDR3, the DNA is TGTGCCAGCAGTTTACCCGGGACAGGGATCACCGGGGAGCTGTTTTTT. As protein: CASSLPGTGITGELFF.

The J gene is TRBJ1-1, the V gene TRBV27, with D maybe TRBD1 (6 bases). Germline CDR1 reads MNHEY; CDR2 reads SMNVEV (reference sequence). The CDR3 extends over 12 amino acids. The germline V and J ends were trimmed by 6 bases and 7 bases, with 12 bases remaining between them. As DNA, the CDR3 is TGTGCCAGCAGCGGGGGCAATCTTGAAGCTTTCTTT. This gives the protein CASSGGNLEAFF.

This clone is a singleton in its sample. This chain connects TRBV18 to TRBJ2-1, with D tentatively TRBD1 or TRBD2 (7 bases each). Germline V gene lookup returns CDR1 KGHSH and CDR2 LQKENI. CDR3 length: 17 amino acids. V was trimmed by 0 bases and J by 0 bases, leaving 12 bases between them. The CDR3 DNA reads as TGTGCCAGCTCACCACCGGGGAGGGGGCCCTCCTACAATGAGCAGTTCTTC. It is translated as CASSPPGRGPSYNEQFF.

The V and J genes are TRBV9 and TRBJ1-2; 12 nucleotides match TRBD1. V lost 2 bases to trimming and J lost 5 bases; unmatched junction nucleotides: 1. The CDR3 loop spans 14 amino acids. Per germline, CDR1 SGDLS and CDR2 YYNGEE. This CDR3 reads CASSVGQGAYGYTF. DNA for the CDR3: TGTGCCAGCAGCGTGGGACAGGGGGCGTATGGCTACACCTTC.

This rearrangement joins TRBV19 to TRBJ1-3, with D hard to call. V was trimmed by 4 bases and J by 0 bases, leaving 10 bases between them. Germline V CDR1 and CDR2: LNHDA, SQIVND (reference sequence). CDR3 length: 15 residues. The CDR3 DNA reads TGTGCCAGTAGTACGACCGGGTCCTCTGGAAACACCATATATTTT. It translates to CASSTTGSSGNTIYF.

The V and J genes are TRBV4-1 and TRBJ1-6; D uncertain. V was pared by 2 bases and J by 14 bases, with 22 bases between. The V gene's germline CDR1 is MGHRA and CDR2 YSYEKL. This CDR3 is 16 amino acids long. The CDR3 protein is CASSQTWGLAGSTLHF. The CDR3 DNA sequence: TGCGCCAGCAGCCAAACCTGGGGTCTTGCGGGGTCCACCCTCCACTTT.

The DNA for the CDR3 is TGTGCCATCAGTCCAGTGAGGTCTAATGAAAAACTGTTTTTT. It translates to CAISPVRSNEKLFF. The chain combines TRBV10-3 with TRBJ1-4; D not resolved. V lost 5 bases to trimming and J lost 3 bases, with 10 bases between them. Looked up from germline, CDR1 is ENHRY and CDR2 is SYGVKD. The CDR3 runs to 14 residues.

DNA for the CDR3: TGTGCCAGCAGCTCAGGCGGGTGGGGGGTTGGCTACACCTTC. This encodes CASSSGGWGVGYTF. V gene TRBV7-2 combines with J gene TRBJ1-2; the D gene is possibly TRBD1 (5 bases). Trimming cost V 4 bases and J 7 bases, with 16 bases left between them. The CDR3 length is 14 residues. Per the germline V gene, CDR1 is SGHTA and CDR2 is FQGNSA.